This T cell receptor beta chain appears in the sequencing data of a study of blood T cells in healthy people across ages. Overall study results and limits: The unsorted PBMCs prevented any conclusive comparison of naive versus antigen-experienced cells. TCR beta diversity per million T cells fell roughly linearly with age.

Every sample yielded at least 7 million isolated PBMCs. The V end was cut by 3 bases, the J end by 3 bases, with 6 bases between. The CDR3 extends over 11 amino acids. CDR1 SQVTM and CDR2 ANQGSEA come from the germline V gene. With a J-beta primer mix and a sample-barcoded 5' primer, a second PCR ran 7 to 11 cycles. Every cDNA molecule carried a tag from a template-switch adaptor bearing 12 random nucleotides. TCRdb used MiXCR to reprocess the 5' RACE reads, holding one entry per CDR3 protein. The sample shows hundreds of thousands of distinct CDR3 sequences, around 45% of them seen only once. The table lists this clonotype with many counts. Its antigen remains unidentified.

This chain links TRBV29-1 with TRBJ2-7; D gene uncertain. Sequenced: blood. This TCR came from an older woman in good health. The CDR3 is CSVEVGYEQYF. CDR3 DNA: TGCAGCGTTGAGGTTGGCTACGAGCAGTACTTC.